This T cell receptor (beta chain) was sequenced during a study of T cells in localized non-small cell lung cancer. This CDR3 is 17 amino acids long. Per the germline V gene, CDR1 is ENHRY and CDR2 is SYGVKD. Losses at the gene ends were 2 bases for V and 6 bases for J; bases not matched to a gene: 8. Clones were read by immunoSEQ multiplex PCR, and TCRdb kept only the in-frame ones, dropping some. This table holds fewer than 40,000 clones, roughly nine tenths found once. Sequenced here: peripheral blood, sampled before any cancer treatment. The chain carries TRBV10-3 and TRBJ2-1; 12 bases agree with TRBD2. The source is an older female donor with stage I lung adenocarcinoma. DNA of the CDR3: TGTGCCATCAGTGAGCCTACTAGCGGGAGGTCACCCAATGAGCAGTTCTTC. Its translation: CAISEPTSGRSPNEQFF.